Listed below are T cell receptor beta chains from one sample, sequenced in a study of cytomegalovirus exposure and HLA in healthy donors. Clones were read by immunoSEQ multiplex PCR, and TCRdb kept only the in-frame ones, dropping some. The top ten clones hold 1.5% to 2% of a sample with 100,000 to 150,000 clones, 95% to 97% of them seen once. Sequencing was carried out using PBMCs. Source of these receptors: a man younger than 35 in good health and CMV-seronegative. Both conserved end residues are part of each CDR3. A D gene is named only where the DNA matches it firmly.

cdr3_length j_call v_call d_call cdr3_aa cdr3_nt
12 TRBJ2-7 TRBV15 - CATSASSYEQYF TGTGCCACCTCAGCGAGCTCCTACGAGCAGTACTTC
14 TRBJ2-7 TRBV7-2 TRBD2 CASSRTSGMYEQYF TGTGCCAGCAGCCGGACTAGCGGGATGTACGAGCAGTACTTC
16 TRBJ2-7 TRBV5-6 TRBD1 CASSTPGTGVTYEQYF TGTGCCAGCAGCACCCCCGGGACAGGGGTTACCTACGAGCAGTACTTC
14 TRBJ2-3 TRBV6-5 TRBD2 CASSQAGGPDTQYF TGTGCCAGCAGCCAAGCGGGAGGGCCAGATACGCAGTATTTT
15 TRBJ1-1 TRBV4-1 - CASSPYQTGNTEAFF TGCGCCAGCAGCCCATACCAAACAGGGAACACTGAAGCTTTCTTT
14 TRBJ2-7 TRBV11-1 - CASSLTGGSYEQYF TGTGCCAGCAGCTTAACAGGAGGGTCCTACGAGCAGTACTTC
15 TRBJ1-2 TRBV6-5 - CASSPSTGLSYGYTF TGTGCCAGCAGTCCTTCAACAGGGCTCAGCTATGGCTACACCTTC
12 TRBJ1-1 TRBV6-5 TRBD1 CASSDRGLGAFF TGTGCCAGCAGTGACAGGGGGCTGGGAGCTTTCTTT
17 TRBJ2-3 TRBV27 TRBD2 CASRPIGTSARTDTQYF TGTGCCAGCAGGCCAATCGGGACTAGCGCTCGCACAGATACGCAGTATTTT
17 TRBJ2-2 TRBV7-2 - CASSTRRLAANTGELFF TGTGCCAGCAGCACACGTCGGCTAGCCGCGAACACCGGGGAGCTGTTTTTT
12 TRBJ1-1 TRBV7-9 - CASSFGNTEAFF TGTGCCAGCAGTTTCGGGAACACTGAAGCTTTCTTT
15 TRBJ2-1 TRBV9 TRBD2 CASSVIAGDLNEQFF TGTGCCAGCAGCGTTATAGCGGGAGATTTAAATGAGCAGTTCTTC
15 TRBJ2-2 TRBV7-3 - CASSLRGPNTGELFF TGTGCCAGCAGCTTAAGGGGGCCGAACACCGGGGAGCTGTTTTTT
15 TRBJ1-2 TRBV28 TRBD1 CASSSNLGQGYGYTF TGTGCCAGCAGTTCTAATCTCGGACAGGGCTATGGCTACACCTTC
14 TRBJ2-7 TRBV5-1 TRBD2 CASSLNSGSYEQYF TGCGCCAGCAGCTTGAATAGCGGGAGCTACGAGCAGTACTTC
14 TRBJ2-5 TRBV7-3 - CASSQGGIQETQYF TGTGCCAGCAGCCAAGGGGGAATTCAAGAGACCCAGTACTTC
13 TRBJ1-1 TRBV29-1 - CSVKVGGGTEAFF TGCAGCGTGAAAGTGGGTGGAGGCACTGAAGCTTTCTTT
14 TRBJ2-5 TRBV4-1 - CASSSPQGVETQYF TGCGCCAGCAGCTCCCCCCAGGGTGTAGAGACCCAGTACTTC